Here is one T cell receptor beta chain with its context. This clonotype was observed many times. The antigen it recognizes is unknown. No base quality values were provided; no much bigger clone lies one nucleotide off. Looking up the germline V gene yields CDR1 MNHNS and CDR2 SASEGT. The CDR3 has 14 amino acids, counting the end cysteine and phenylalanine. The DNA shown is the 42-base CDR3, in frame from base 1. V drops 7 bases and J drops 6 bases, leaving 16 bases in between. The time point label of this sample denotes: persistent/refractory GD, antithyroid drugs over 5 years with positive TRAb. For both TCR sequencing and RNA sequencing, RNA was extracted from PBMCs using TRIzol. Graves' disease was diagnosed according to American Thyroid Association guidelines. Patients were recruited from an endocrinology department in Xi'an, China. From each patient, approximately 10 milliliters of peripheral blood was collected into an EDTA anticoagulant tube. Ficoll Paque Plus density gradient separation was used to isolate PBMCs, and no further T cell sorting was done. An Agilent 2100 Bioanalyzer and agarose gel were used to check RNA quality, and a NanoDrop 2000 was used to measure RNA concentration.

Library preparation was by multiplex PCR. Sequencer: Illumina HiSeq 4000. To build TCR beta libraries, CDR3 regions were amplified by Arm-PCR using iRepertoire HTBI primers. Before sequencing, the PCR products went through gel purification. As for the authors' bioinformatics: Gene usage analysis of CDR3 amino acid clonotypes relied on the roughly 60 TRBV and 14 TRBJ segments identified across samples. COPE and FqMerger were used to merge the filtered high-quality paired reads into contigs. BLAST was used to align contigs to IMGT TRBV, TRBD and TRBJ reference genes, with CDR3 defined following IMGT. Any clonotype with a frequency above 0.1% was classified as a highly expanded clone. Shannon entropy was used to measure repertoire diversity, and the Gini coefficient was used to measure V-J evenness. Public clonotypes were defined as clonotypes shared by more than one individual. TCRdb trimmed public reads at Q25 via fastp, called clones via MiXCR and kept in-frame beta chains. Records with the same CDR3 protein are collapsed into one entry carrying the most frequent genes and DNA. TCRdb's processing, not the authors', yielded these V and J calls. Here the sample has around 500,000 distinct CDR3 sequences; under 25% occur a single time. The biggest ten clones account for 7% to 9.5% of the sample.

The record originates from a study of regulatory T cells in long-lasting Graves disease (dated by TCRdb to about 2021). About the study as a whole: Persistent Graves' disease was defined as antithyroid drug treatment for over 5 years with persistently positive TSH receptor autoantibodies. The study took place in China and was registered as a clinical trial. A total of some 33 samples were covered by TCR sequencing, comprising approximately 13 persistent and around 20 newly diagnosed Graves' disease patients. Patients with persistent Graves' disease were compared with patients with newly diagnosed Graves' disease using TCR sequencing and RNA sequencing of peripheral blood. On average, persistent Graves' disease patients in the clinical cohort had been on antithyroid drugs for about 9.7 years.

The research as a whole found: The authors noted that the small sample size was a limitation that may lower accuracy. More public clonotypes were shared among persistent patients (under 3,000) than among newly diagnosed patients (roughly 1,000). Preferential use of TRBV28, TRBJ1-2 and TRBJ2-5 was observed in persistent disease, whereas TRBV20-1 and TRBJ2-1 were favored in newly diagnosed disease. Only the TCR beta chain was sequenced and analyzed. Only peripheral blood was studied, because thyroid tissue, the primary lesion, was inaccessible. Lower TCR Shannon entropy and fewer highly expanded clones were observed in persistent Graves' disease patients than in newly diagnosed patients, which suggested clonal expansion.

This sequence was found in a female donor with Graves disease. Sequences were derived from peripheral blood mononuclear cells (PBMCs), sampled when the disease was refractory, from a patient treated with antithyroid drugs. This sequence uses TRBV6-1 and TRBJ1-5; a tentative D call is TRBD1 (5 bases match). The CDR3 amino acid sequence is: CASTTAGFGQPQHF. The DNA reads TGTGCCAGCACCACGGCAGGGTTTGGTCAGCCCCAGCATTTT.